Described below is a single T cell receptor (beta chain) sequence and its context. The protocol was immunoSEQ multiplex PCR, while the TCRdb copy is restricted to in-frame clones and leaves out a portion. The data hold roughly 200,000 clones, with 80% to 95% observed a single time. This sample is part of a study of T cell responses to AZD1222 COVID-19 vaccine. This CDR3 comprises 15 residues. Germline assignment: CDR1 SNHLY and CDR2 FYNNEI. With V trimmed by 6 bases and J by 3 bases, 7 bases remained unmatched. This TCR was recovered from an adult who received the AZD1222 COVID-19 vaccine. The rearrangement uses TRBV2 and TRBJ1-5; 8 bases are shared with TRBD1. The sample here was peripheral blood, taken 28 days after the second AZD1222 dose. The CDR3 coding sequence is TGTGCCAGCAGAGGACAGGGCGTCGACAATCAGCCCCAGCATTTT. Translation: CASRGQGVDNQPQHF.